The 12 T cell receptor beta chains below all came from one sample that was sequenced in a study of shared clonotypes between healthy human individuals. The table came from immunoSEQ multiplex PCR; TCRdb's copy has only in-frame clones and leaves some out. The sample includes approximately 480,000 clones, nearly 80% seen only once; the top ten take approximately 13%. Input material: PBMCs. These receptors were collected from a woman aged 40 to 49 in good health. Some clones in this sample may be carry-over from other donors' samples.

This clone came up a few times. The chain joins TRBV4-1 to TRBJ2-5; TRBD2 matches 13 bases. The CDR3 length is 17 residues. Trimming removed 0 bases from V and 2 bases from J; junction bases left unmatched: 3. Looked up from germline, CDR1 is MGHRA and CDR2 is YSYEKL. The CDR3 spells CASSQDWTSGSQETQYF. The CDR3 DNA reads as TGCGCCAGCAGCCAAGATTGGACTAGCGGGAGTCAAGAGACCCAGTACTTC.

V usage is TRBV9 and J usage is TRBJ2-2, with D possibly matching TRBD1 (6 bases). V lost 4 bases and J 7 bases, leaving 11 bases between the germline ends. Germline CDR1 SGDLS, CDR2 YYNGEE. The CDR3 loop spans 13 amino acids. The CDR3 DNA reads as TGTGCCAGCAGCAAACAGGGTAACGGGGAGCTGTTTTTT. This translates into CASSKQGNGELFF. The whole variable domain, filled in from reference TRBV9 and TRBJ2-2, reads DSGVTQTPKHLITATGQRVTLRCSPRSGDLSVYWYQQSLDQGLQFLIQYYNGEERAKGNILERFSAQQFPDLHSELNLSSLELGDSALYFCASSKQGNGELFFGEGSRLTVL.

This chain joins TRBV5-5 and TRBJ2-5; perhaps TRBD1 as D (6 bases). Per the germline V gene, CDR1 is SGHKS and CDR2 is YYEKEE (reference sequence). The CDR3 sequence is 14 residues long. V lost 3 bases to trimming and J lost 5 bases, with 14 bases between them. CDR3 coding DNA: TGTGCCAGCAGCTGGACTGGGGGCCGGGAGACCCAGTACTTC. Amino acids: CASSWTGGRETQYF.

The chain joins TRBV30 to TRBJ1-5, with D possibly matching TRBD1 (5 bases). Trimming cost V 2 bases and J 6 bases, with 8 bases left between them. The germline V gene encodes CDR1 GTSNPN and CDR2 SVGIG (reference sequence). CDR3 size: 12 residues. The CDR3 here is CAWSRDGQPQHF. The CDR3 DNA reads as TGTGCCTGGAGTCGGGACGGTCAGCCCCAGCATTTT.

The V gene is TRBV28, the J gene TRBJ1-5; D is unclear. This CDR3 has 14 residues. V shed 0 bases and J shed 1 base, with 4 bases lying between them. Germline lookup yields CDR1 MDHEN and CDR2 SYDVKM. The CDR3 protein is CASSLWDSNQPQHF. Here the CDR3 DNA reads TGTGCCAGCAGTTTATGGGACAGCAATCAGCCCCAGCATTTT.

The chain uses TRBV5-1 and TRBJ2-2, with 8 bases fitting TRBD1. CDR1 SGHRS and CDR2 YFSETQ come from the germline V gene. Trimming at V came to 0 bases and at J to 3 bases, leaving 10 bases not matched to a gene. This CDR3 has 18 amino acids. The chain's CDR3 is CASSLVGQAPGYTGELFF. In DNA form, the CDR3 reads TGCGCCAGCAGCTTGGTGGGACAGGCGCCGGGGTACACCGGGGAGCTGTTTTTT.

The chain is built from TRBV28 and TRBJ1-5; D ambiguous. The length of the CDR3 is 12 residues. V was pared by 8 bases and J by 2 bases, with 7 bases between. Germline values: CDR1 MDHEN, CDR2 SYDVKM. CDR3 DNA sequence: TGTGCCAGCGCTCAGGGCAATCAGCCCCAGCATTTT. Protein product: CASAQGNQPQHF.

The chain has TRBV2 and TRBJ2-4; D perhaps matches TRBD1 (6 bases). This CDR3 region has 15 residues. Per germline, CDR1 SNHLY and CDR2 FYNNEI. V was cut by 6 bases and J by 6 bases, with 18 bases left in between. Here the CDR3 reads CASREPNTGRNIQYF. The CDR3 DNA is TGTGCCAGCAGGGAGCCAAACACAGGGAGAAACATTCAGTACTTC.

The chain has TRBV7-8 and TRBJ1-1; 7 bases match TRBD1. This CDR3 comprises 14 residues. V trimming: 2 bases; J trimming: 5 bases; junction bases outside the gene matches: 5. In germline, CDR1 is SGHVS, CDR2 FQNEAQ. DNA for the CDR3: TGTGCCAGCAGCTTAAACACAGGGGTTACTGAAGCTTTCTTT. The encoded protein is CASSLNTGVTEAFF.

The sample holds a few counts of this clone. This rearrangement joins TRBV30 to TRBJ2-5; tentative D call: TRBD2 (6 bases). The germline CDR1 and CDR2 sequences are GTSNPN and SVGIG (reference sequence). Between the trimmed V and J ends, which lost 5 bases and 7 bases, there was a span of 11 bases. CDR3 length: 11 amino acids. The CDR3 DNA reads as TGTGCCTGGGGGGGGATAGGGACCCAGTACTTC. Encoded protein: CAWGGIGTQYF.

The chain joins TRBV7-3 to TRBJ2-1; 11 bases line up with TRBD1. The CDR3 is made up of 15 amino acids. The trim removed 6 bases at V and 2 bases at J, leaving 3 bases unmatched. From germline, CDR1 is SGHTA and CDR2 FQGTGA. As DNA, the CDR3 is TGTGCCAGCAGTCAGGACAGGGGGCCCTACAATGAGCAGTTCTTC. Its protein is CASSQDRGPYNEQFF.

V and J are TRBV28 and TRBJ2-4; 9 bases match TRBD1. This CDR3 is built from 16 residues. CDR1 MDHEN and CDR2 SYDVKM come from the germline V gene. Trimming cost V 5 bases and J 3 bases; bases outside gene matches: 8. CDR3 region: CASSNPGTGNKNIQYF. The CDR3 bases are TGTGCCAGCAGTAACCCCGGGACAGGGAACAAAAACATTCAGTACTTC.